The 9 T cell receptor beta chains below were found in one sample sequenced in a study of blood T cell repertoires in COVID-19. This table comes from immunoSEQ multiplex PCR, and its TCRdb copy is limited to in-frame clones, with some not included. The table shows 210,000 or so clones, with 85% to 90% occurring only once. The sequenced sample consisted of peripheral blood. These receptors were taken from an older woman with acute or convalescent COVID-19.

This clone appeared a few times. This chain links TRBV10-1 with TRBJ1-5; tentative D call: TRBD1 (6 bases). Per germline, CDR1 WNHNN and CDR2 SYGVQD (reference sequence). V lost 4 bases and J 3 bases, leaving 10 bases between the germline ends. The CDR3 is made up of 14 amino acids. CDR3 sequence reads: CASSAAGDNQPQHF. CDR3 in DNA: TGCGCCAGCAGTGCGGCAGGGGACAATCAGCCCCAGCATTTT.

The rearrangement joins TRBV28 to TRBJ1-6; maybe TRBD1 (5 bases). Germline-derived CDR1 and CDR2 are MDHEN and SYDVKM. V lost 8 bases to trimming and J lost 4 bases, with 9 bases between them. This CDR3 has 13 residues. For the CDR3, the DNA is TGTGCCAGCCGGACAAGGTATAATTCACCCCTCCACTTT. This encodes CASRTRYNSPLHF.

This clone was detected a few times. The CDR3 sequence is CASGLVARGAEKLFF. The CDR3 DNA follows: TGTGCTAGTGGTTTGGTCGCCAGGGGCGCCGAAAAACTGTTTTTT. The J gene is TRBJ1-4, the V gene TRBV12-5; D may be TRBD1 (6 bases). The germline V gene has CDR1 LGHNT and CDR2 FRNRAP. The CDR3 spans 15 residues. Trimming stripped 0 bases from V and 8 bases from J, with 13 bases between.

This sequence joins TRBV19 and TRBJ2-7; D might be TRBD2 (5 bases). This CDR3 has 14 residues. CDR1 is LNHDA and CDR2 is SQIVND in the germline V gene (reference sequence). V lost 4 bases, J lost 4 bases, and 14 bases lay in between. In nucleotides, the CDR3 is TGTGCCAGTAGTAATCTAGCTAGGGATTACGAGCAGTACTTC. It codes for CASSNLARDYEQYF.

This clone was found once. This chain uses TRBV14 with TRBJ1-1; D remains unclear. CDR1 is SGHDN, CDR2 FVKESK, per germline. The CDR3 sequence is 14 residues long. V lost 1 base to trimming and J lost 1 base, with 7 bases between them. The CDR3 reads CASSQGMRNTEAFF. CDR3 DNA sequence: TGTGCCAGCAGCCAAGGAATGAGGAACACTGAAGCTTTCTTT.

V is TRBV5-1 and J is TRBJ2-7; no definite D call. This CDR3 has 14 amino acids. Germline loops: CDR1 SGHRS, CDR2 YFSETQ. V gave up 4 bases and J gave up 9 bases, with 20 bases separating them. CDR3 loop: CASSISGFPFGQYF. CDR3 nucleotide sequence: TGCGCCAGCAGCATATCCGGTTTCCCCTTCGGGCAGTACTTC.

The chain couples TRBV3-1 (or the pseudogene TRBV3-2) to TRBJ2-5; D may be TRBD1 (6 bases). Germline CDR1 is LGHDT and CDR2 is YNNKEL (reference sequence). With 4 bases removed from V and 4 bases from J, the gap between germline ends came to 19 bases. This CDR3 region has 16 residues. CDR3 coding DNA: TGTGCCAGCAGCCCAAACACAGGGAAAGGTTCAGAGACCCAGTACTTC. Amino acid sequence: CASSPNTGKGSETQYF.

This chain joins TRBV16 and TRBJ2-5; no clear D. Germline CDR1 and CDR2: KGHSY and FQNENV. V gave up 1 base and J gave up 1 base, with 10 bases separating them. The CDR3 sequence is 15 residues long. The CDR3 is CASSQFKETQETQYF. The CDR3 DNA sequence: TGTGCCAGCAGCCAATTCAAGGAGACCCAAGAGACCCAGTACTTC.

The rearrangement uses TRBV5-1 and TRBJ1-4; TRBD1 is a possible D gene (5 bases). V was clipped by 2 bases and J by 6 bases, with 17 bases between them. Germline V CDR1 and CDR2: SGHRS, YFSETQ. The CDR3 is made up of 16 amino acids. The CDR3 DNA reads TGCGCCAGCAGCTTTGGCTGGACAAACCAGCATGAAAAACTGTTTTTT. It translates to CASSFGWTNQHEKLFF.